This T cell receptor beta chain was sequenced in a study of monozygotic twins with inflammatory bowel disease. This CDR3 is built from 13 residues. Germline assignment: CDR1 SEHNR and CDR2 FQNEAQ (reference sequence). Every TCR library used roughly 3,800 ng of total RNA. UMIs containing a 6-nucleotide sample barcode were added via template switching. Both TCRalpha and TCRbeta cDNA were subjected to two nested PCRs lasting around 15 and 10 cycles. TCRdb re-analyzed the 5' RACE reads; it lists each CDR3 protein once, without DNA. This listing includes more than 350,000 distinct CDR3 sequences. For every donor, one blood sample of approximately 2.6 ml was drawn.

The chain employs TRBV7-9 and TRBJ2-7. Sequencing input: blood. This clonotype originated in a human donor with ulcerative colitis or Crohn's disease, or a healthy co-twin of an affected twin (not recorded which). This CDR3 is CASSPSERHEQYF.